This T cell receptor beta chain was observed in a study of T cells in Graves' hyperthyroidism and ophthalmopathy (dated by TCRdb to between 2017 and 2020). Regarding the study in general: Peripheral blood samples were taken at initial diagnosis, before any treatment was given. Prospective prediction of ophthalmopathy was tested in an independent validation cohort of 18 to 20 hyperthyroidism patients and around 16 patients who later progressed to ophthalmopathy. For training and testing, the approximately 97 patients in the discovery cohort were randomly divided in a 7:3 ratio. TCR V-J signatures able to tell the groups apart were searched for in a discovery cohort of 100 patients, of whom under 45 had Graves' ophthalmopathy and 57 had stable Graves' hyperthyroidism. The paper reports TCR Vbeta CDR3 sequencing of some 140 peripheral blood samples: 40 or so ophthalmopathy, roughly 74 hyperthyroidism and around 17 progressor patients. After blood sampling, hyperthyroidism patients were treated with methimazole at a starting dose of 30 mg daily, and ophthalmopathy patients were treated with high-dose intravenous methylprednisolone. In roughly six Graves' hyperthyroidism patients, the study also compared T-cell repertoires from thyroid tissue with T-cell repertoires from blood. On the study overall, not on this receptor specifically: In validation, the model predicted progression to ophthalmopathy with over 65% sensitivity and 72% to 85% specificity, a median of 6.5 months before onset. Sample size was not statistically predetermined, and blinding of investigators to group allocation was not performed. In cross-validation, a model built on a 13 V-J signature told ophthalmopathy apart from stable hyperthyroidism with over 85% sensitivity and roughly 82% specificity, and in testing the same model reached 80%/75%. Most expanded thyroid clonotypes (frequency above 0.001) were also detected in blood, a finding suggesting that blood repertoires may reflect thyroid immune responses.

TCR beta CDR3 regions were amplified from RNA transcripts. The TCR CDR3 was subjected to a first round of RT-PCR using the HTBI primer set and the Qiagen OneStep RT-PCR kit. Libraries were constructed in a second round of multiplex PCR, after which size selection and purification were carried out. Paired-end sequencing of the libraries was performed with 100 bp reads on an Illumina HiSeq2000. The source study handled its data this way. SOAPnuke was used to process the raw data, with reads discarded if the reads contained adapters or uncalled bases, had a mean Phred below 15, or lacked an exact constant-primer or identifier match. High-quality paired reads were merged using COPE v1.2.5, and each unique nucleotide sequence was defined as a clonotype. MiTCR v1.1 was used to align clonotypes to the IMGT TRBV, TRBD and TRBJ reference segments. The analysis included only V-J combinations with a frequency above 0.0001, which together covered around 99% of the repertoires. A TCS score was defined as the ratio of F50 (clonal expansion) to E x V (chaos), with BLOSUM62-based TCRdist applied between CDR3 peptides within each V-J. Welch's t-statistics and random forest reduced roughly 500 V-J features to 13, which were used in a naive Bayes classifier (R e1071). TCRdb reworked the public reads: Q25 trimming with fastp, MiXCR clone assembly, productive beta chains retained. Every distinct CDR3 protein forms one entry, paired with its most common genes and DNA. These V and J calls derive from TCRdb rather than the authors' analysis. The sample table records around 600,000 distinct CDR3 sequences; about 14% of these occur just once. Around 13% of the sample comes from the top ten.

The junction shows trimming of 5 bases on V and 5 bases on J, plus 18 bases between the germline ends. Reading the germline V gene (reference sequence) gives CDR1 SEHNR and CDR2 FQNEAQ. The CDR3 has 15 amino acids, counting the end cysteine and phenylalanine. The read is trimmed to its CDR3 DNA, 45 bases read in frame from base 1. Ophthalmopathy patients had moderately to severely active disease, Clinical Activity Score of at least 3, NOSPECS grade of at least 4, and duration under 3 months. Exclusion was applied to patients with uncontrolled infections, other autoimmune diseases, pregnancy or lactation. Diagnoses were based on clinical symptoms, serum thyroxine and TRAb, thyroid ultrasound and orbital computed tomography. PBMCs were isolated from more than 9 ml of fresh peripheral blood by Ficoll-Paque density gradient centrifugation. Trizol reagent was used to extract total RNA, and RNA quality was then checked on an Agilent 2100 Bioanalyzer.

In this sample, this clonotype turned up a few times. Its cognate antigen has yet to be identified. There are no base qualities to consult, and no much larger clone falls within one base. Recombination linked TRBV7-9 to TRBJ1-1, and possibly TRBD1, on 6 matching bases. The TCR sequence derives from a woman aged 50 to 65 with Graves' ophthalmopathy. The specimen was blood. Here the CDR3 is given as CASSPPGRRGTEAFF. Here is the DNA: TGTGCCAGCAGCCCCCCGGGAAGAAGGGGGACTGAAGCTTTCTTT. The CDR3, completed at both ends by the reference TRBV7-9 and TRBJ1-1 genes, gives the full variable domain DTGVSQNPRHKITKRGQNVTFRCDPISEHNRLYWYRQTLGQGPEFLTYFQNEAQLEKSRLLSDRFSAERPKGSFSTLEIQRTEQGDSAMYLCASSPPGRRGTEAFFGQGTRLTVV.